The 5 T cell receptor beta chains in this list originate from one sample, sequenced in a study of TIL therapy for anti-PD-1-resistant metastatic lung cancer. Time point reported: pre-treatment sample, taken before nivolumab and TIL therapy. The libraries were made with immunoSEQ v3. Data came from immunoSEQ multiplex PCR; TCRdb stores just in-frame clones and leaves some out. The top ten clones hold roughly 2% of a sample with tens of thousands of clones, 73% of them seen once. The sample was blood, taken at baseline. Every receptor here comes from a person aged 25 to 80 with non-small cell lung cancer.

The chain carries TRBV27 and TRBJ1-2, with 7 positions matching TRBD1. The CDR3 sequence is 17 residues long. Trimming removed 0 bases from V and 5 bases from J; junction bases left unmatched: 12. Germline lookup yields CDR1 MNHEY and CDR2 SMNVEV (reference sequence). CDR3 loop: CASSLSGGLQGRYGYTF. The CDR3 region has the DNA TGTGCCAGCAGTTTATCAGGGGGCCTACAGGGCAGGTATGGCTACACCTTC.

The V gene is TRBV11-3, the J gene TRBJ2-3; a possible D gene is TRBD2 (6 bases). Looked up from germline, CDR1 is SGHNT and CDR2 is YENEEA. V lost 5 bases and J lost 5, with 8 bases in between. This CDR3 has 12 amino acids. The CDR3 loop reads CASSPGLDTQYF. The DNA of the CDR3 is TGTGCCAGCAGCCCGGGACTAGATACGCAGTATTTT.

This clone was counted only a few times. The genes are TRBV2 and TRBJ2-7; 12 bases are shared with TRBD1. CDR3 length: 15 residues. The germline gives CDR1 SNHLY, CDR2 FYNNEI. Trimming cost V 1 base and J 5 bases; bases outside gene matches: 3. CDR3: CASSEVGTGGHEQYF. The CDR3 DNA is TGTGCCAGCAGTGAAGTAGGGACAGGGGGCCACGAGCAGTACTTC.

The gene calls are TRBV15 and TRBJ2-2, with D possibly being TRBD1 or TRBD2 (6 bases each). This CDR3 region has 13 residues. Trimming shortened V by 4 bases and J by 6 bases, and 9 bases separated the two germline ends. Looked up from germline, CDR1 is LNHNV and CDR2 is YYDKDF (reference sequence). The CDR3 here is CATSIGGPGELFF. Here the CDR3 DNA reads TGTGCCACCAGCATTGGGGGGCCCGGGGAGCTGTTTTTT.

The chain combines TRBV30 with TRBJ1-6; D ambiguous. CDR3 length: 14 amino acids. CDR1 is GTSNPN, CDR2 SVGIG, per germline (reference sequence). Trimming pared 2 bases from V and 2 bases from J, leaving 7 bases between. Here the CDR3 DNA reads TGTGCCTGGAGTTTCGGGACCTATAATTCACCCCTCCACTTT. It yields the protein CAWSFGTYNSPLHF.